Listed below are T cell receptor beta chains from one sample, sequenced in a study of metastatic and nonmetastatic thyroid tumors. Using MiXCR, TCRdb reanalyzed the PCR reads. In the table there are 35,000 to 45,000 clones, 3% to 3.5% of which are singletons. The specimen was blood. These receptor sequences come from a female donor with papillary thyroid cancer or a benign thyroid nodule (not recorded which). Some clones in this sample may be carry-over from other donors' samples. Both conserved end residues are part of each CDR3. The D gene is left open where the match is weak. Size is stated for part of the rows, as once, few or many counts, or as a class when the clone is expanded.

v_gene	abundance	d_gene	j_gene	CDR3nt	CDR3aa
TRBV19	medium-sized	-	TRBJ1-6	TGTGCCAGTAGTATAGAGAGCGTGCCGGGGGCACCCCTCCACTTT	CASSIESVPGAPLHF
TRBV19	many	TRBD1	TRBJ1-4	TGTGCCAGTAGTATCAACAGGGGGCTTGATGAAAAACTGTTTTTT	CASSINRGLDEKLFF
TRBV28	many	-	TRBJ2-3	TGTGCCAGCAGTTCTGGCTCCCACGTCACAGATACGCAGTATTTT	CASSSGSHVTDTQYF
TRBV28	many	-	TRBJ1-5	TGTGCCAGCACGGGGGGGGGATTTAGCAATCAGCCCCAGCATTTT	CASTGGGFSNQPQHF
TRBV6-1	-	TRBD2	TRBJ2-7	TGTGCCAGCAGTCCCAATCTAGCGGGATTCGTCTACGAGCAGTACTTC	CASSPNLAGFVYEQYF
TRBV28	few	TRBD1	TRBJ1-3	TGTGCCAGCAGTCCTCGTACGGGCTCCCGCCGGGACAGAGCGCGTCGATGGCCTGGAAACACCATATATTTT	CASSPRTGSRRDRARRWPGNTIYF
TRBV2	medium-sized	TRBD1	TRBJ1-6	TGTGCCAGCAGGGAGACAGGGGTCAATTCACCCCTCCACTTT	CASRETGVNSPLHF
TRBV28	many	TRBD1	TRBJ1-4	TGTGCCACCCGTACAGGGGGCGTGTGGGGTGAAAAACTGTTTTTT	CATRTGGVWGEKLFF
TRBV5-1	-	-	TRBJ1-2	TGCGCCAGCAGCTTGGTGGGGGATGGCTACACCTTC	CASSLVGDGYTF
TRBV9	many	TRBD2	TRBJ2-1	TGTGCCAGCAGCGTAGGGTTAGCGGGAGTAGGTGAGCAGTTCTTC	CASSVGLAGVGEQFF
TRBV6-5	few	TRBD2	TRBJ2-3	TGTGCCAGCAGTTCAGCTGGACTAGCGGGAGCACATACGCAGTATTTT	CASSSAGLAGAHTQYF
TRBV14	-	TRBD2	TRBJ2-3	TGTGCCAGCAGCCAACTACCGAGCGGGAGTTCAACAGATACGCAGTATTTT	CASSQLPSGSSTDTQYF
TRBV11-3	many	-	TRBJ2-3	TGTGCCAGCAGCTTAGATCCGGGACACGGCACAGATACGCAGTATTTT	CASSLDPGHGTDTQYF
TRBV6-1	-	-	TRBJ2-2	TGTGCCAGCAGTGAATACGCAGGGGTGACCGGGGAGCTGTTTTTT	CASSEYAGVTGELFF